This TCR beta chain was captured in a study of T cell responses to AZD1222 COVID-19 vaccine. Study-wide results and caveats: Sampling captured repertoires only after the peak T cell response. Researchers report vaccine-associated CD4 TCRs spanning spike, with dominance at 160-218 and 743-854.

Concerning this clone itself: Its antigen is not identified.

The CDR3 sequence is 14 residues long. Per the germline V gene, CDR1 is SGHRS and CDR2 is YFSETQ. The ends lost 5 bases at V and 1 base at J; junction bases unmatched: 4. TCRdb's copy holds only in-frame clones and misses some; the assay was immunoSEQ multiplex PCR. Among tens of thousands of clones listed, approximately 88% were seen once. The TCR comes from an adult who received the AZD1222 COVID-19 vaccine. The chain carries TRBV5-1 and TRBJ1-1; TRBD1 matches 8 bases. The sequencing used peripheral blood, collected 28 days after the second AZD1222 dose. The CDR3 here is CASRLGTGNTEAFF. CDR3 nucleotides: TGCGCCAGCAGATTAGGGACAGGGAACACTGAAGCTTTCTTT.